The rows below give T cell receptor beta chains drawn from one sample of a study of blood T cell repertoires in COVID-19. This table comes from immunoSEQ multiplex PCR, and its TCRdb copy is limited to in-frame clones, with some not included. The sample records fewer than 300,000 clones, approximately 88% being singletons. Sequenced input: peripheral blood. The receptors stem from a man younger than 35 with active or convalescent COVID-19. CDR3s include the opening cysteine and the closing phenylalanine or tryptophan. The D gene is left open where the match is weak. The size field is filled for only some rows; it gives once, few, many or a size class.

>TRBD1|TRBJ1-1|TRBV9|few
CASSANRDRGEDAEAFF
TGTGCCAGCAGCGCAAACCGGGACAGGGGCGAGGACGCTGAAGCTTTCTTT
>.|TRBJ1-6|TRBV11-2|.
CASSPTWGGSYNSPLHF
TGTGCCAGCAGCCCCACATGGGGGGGCTCCTATAATTCACCCCTCCACTTT
>.|TRBJ1-5|TRBV25-1|few
CASSDTGDIKPQHF
TGTGCCAGCAGTGATACCGGGGACATAAAACCCCAGCATTTT
>.|TRBJ1-2|TRBV29-1|.
CSVEDTVSGYTF
TGCAGCGTTGAAGACACAGTGTCTGGCTACACCTTC
>TRBD2|TRBJ2-5|TRBV9|.
CASSAEGLAGSETQYF
TGTGCCAGCAGCGCAGAGGGACTAGCGGGGAGTGAGACCCAGTACTTC
>TRBD1|TRBJ2-1|TRBV2|.
CASSIGQGVGEQFF
TGTGCCAGCAGTATAGGACAGGGAGTAGGTGAGCAGTTCTTC
>.|TRBJ2-5|TRBV4-1|.
CASSQDRGVETQYF
TGCGCCAGCAGCCAAGACAGGGGAGTAGAGACCCAGTACTTC
>.|TRBJ1-2|TRBV12-3/TRBV12-4|once
CASSHTDSYGYTF
TGTGCCAGCAGTCACACCGACAGTTATGGCTACACCTTC
>.|TRBJ1-6|TRBV11-2|few
CASSLSPGYNSPLHF
TGTGCCAGCAGCTTATCCCCAGGTTATAATTCACCCCTCCACTTT
>.|TRBJ2-3|TRBV14|.
CASSQDPGYTQYF
TGTGCCAGCAGCCAAGATCCCGGGTATACGCAGTATTTT
>.|TRBJ2-1|TRBV10-3|.
CAISDSQGKSGSYNEQFF
TGTGCCATCAGTGACTCCCAGGGGAAATCAGGGTCCTACAATGAGCAGTTCTTC
>TRBD1|TRBJ2-7|TRBV4-3|.
CASSLGQGISYEQYF
TGCGCCAGCAGCCTCGGACAGGGTATATCCTACGAGCAGTACTTC
>.|TRBJ2-3|TRBV6-5|.
CASSYSTTTDTQYF
TGTGCCAGCAGTTACTCGACAACCACAGATACGCAGTATTTT
>.|TRBJ2-1|TRBV6-2/TRBV6-3|.
CASSYPRGGINEQFF
TGTGCCAGCAGTTACCCTCGGGGTGGGATAAATGAGCAGTTCTTC
>TRBD1|TRBJ1-6|TRBV6-6|.
CASSSPGQGKDSPLHF
TGTGCCAGCAGTTCCCCCGGACAGGGCAAGGATTCACCCCTCCACTTT
>.|TRBJ1-5|TRBV10-1|.
CATISSRAPTSNQPQHF
TGCGCCACCATCTCATCGAGGGCACCTACTAGCAATCAGCCCCAGCATTTT
>TRBD1|TRBJ1-5|TRBV19|.
CASSTRDSDFRPQHF
TGTGCCAGTAGTACCCGGGACAGTGACTTTCGGCCCCAGCATTTT
>TRBD2|TRBJ2-2|TRBV6-5|.
CASSWTSGNTGELFF
TGTGCCAGCAGTTGGACTAGCGGTAACACCGGGGAGCTGTTTTTT
>TRBD1|TRBJ2-3|TRBV15|.
CATSSPRDRDPDTQYF
TGTGCCACCAGCAGCCCCCGGGACAGGGATCCAGATACGCAGTATTTT
>.|TRBJ2-7|TRBV5-4|.
CASSLTDFFTGEQYF
TGTGCCAGCAGCTTGACCGACTTCTTTACTGGGGAGCAGTACTTC
>.|TRBJ2-7|TRBV11-2|.
CASSFQGFLGEQYF
TGTGCCAGCAGCTTTCAGGGATTTTTGGGCGAGCAGTACTTC
>.|TRBJ1-5|TRBV10-3|once
CAITEGGDQPQHF
TGTGCCATCACCGAAGGGGGAGATCAGCCCCAGCATTTT
>TRBD1|TRBJ2-5|TRBV7-9|.
CASSMTGSRGGETQYF
TGTGCCAGCAGCATGACAGGGAGTAGGGGTGGGGAGACCCAGTACTTC
>.|TRBJ2-3|TRBV7-2|.
CASSLIGGTDTQYF
TGTGCCAGCAGCTTAATCGGAGGGACAGATACGCAGTATTTT
>.|TRBJ2-7|TRBV12-3/TRBV12-4|.
CASSLYYNNEQYF
TGTGCCAGCAGTTTATACTACAACAACGAGCAGTACTTC
>.|TRBJ2-7|TRBV6-1|once
CASSEENESYEQYF
TGTGCCAGCAGTGAGGAGAACGAGTCCTACGAGCAGTACTTC
>.|TRBJ1-6|TRBV6-2/TRBV6-3|.
CASSPLGRKSSYNSPLHF
TGTGCCAGCAGCCCTTTGGGCAGGAAGAGCTCCTATAATTCACCCCTCCACTTT
>.|TRBJ1-5|TRBV7-2|once
CASSLRGNQPQHF
TGTGCCAGCAGCTTGAGAGGGAATCAGCCCCAGCATTTT
>TRBD2|TRBJ2-1|TRBV15|.
CATSRPTSGVWYEQFF
TGTGCCACCAGCAGACCGACTAGCGGGGTCTGGTATGAGCAGTTCTTC
>.|TRBJ1-3|TRBV4-3|.
CASSQDGPGLGNTIYF
TGCGCCAGCAGCCAAGATGGTCCAGGGCTTGGAAACACCATATATTTT
>.|TRBJ2-7|TRBV7-8|.
CASSPQGGEQYF
TGTGCCAGCAGCCCTCAGGGGGGCGAGCAGTACTTC
>TRBD2|TRBJ2-3|TRBV5-1|once
CASSLAAGAVTDTQYF
TGCGCCAGCAGCTTGGCAGCGGGGGCCGTCACAGATACGCAGTATTTT
>.|TRBJ1-5|TRBV7-9|.
CASSPVIGNQPQHF
TGTGCCAGCAGCCCTGTGATAGGCAATCAGCCCCAGCATTTT
>TRBD1|TRBJ2-7|TRBV11-2|.
CASSTGTGRLVEQYF
TGTGCCAGCAGTACCGGGACAGGGAGACTGGTCGAGCAGTACTTC
>TRBD1|TRBJ1-3|TRBV9|.
CASSVGTGRDTIYF
TGTGCCAGCAGCGTAGGGACAGGAAGGGACACCATATATTTT
>TRBD1|TRBJ1-6|TRBV6-5|.
CASRGQGHNSPLHF
TGTGCCAGCAGGGGACAGGGCCATAATTCACCCCTCCACTTT
>.|TRBJ2-5|TRBV5-6|.
CASSLEGLETQYF
TGTGCCAGCAGCTTGGAGGGGTTGGAGACCCAGTACTTC
>TRBD2|TRBJ2-7|TRBV7-8|.
CASRSSGGINYEQYF
TGTGCCAGCAGGTCTAGCGGGGGGATCAACTACGAGCAGTACTTC
>.|TRBJ1-1|TRBV14|.
CASSQEQVTEAFF
TGTGCCAGCAGCCAAGAACAGGTCACTGAAGCTTTCTTT
>TRBD2|TRBJ2-7|TRBV11-2|few
CASSYLSGGALEQYF
TGTGCCAGCAGCTATCTTAGCGGGGGGGCATTAGAGCAGTACTTC
>TRBD1|TRBJ1-6|TRBV7-9|.
CASSDGQGVGSPLHF
TGTGCCAGCAGCGATGGACAGGGTGTAGGCTCACCCCTCCACTTT
>.|TRBJ1-5|TRBV2|.
CASSELFGRQPQHF
TGTGCCAGCAGTGAGTTGTTCGGGAGACAGCCCCAGCATTTT
>TRBD1|TRBJ1-6|TRBV19|.
CASSDKNRDSDIKISSYNSPLHF
TGTGCCAGTAGTGACAAGAATCGGGACAGCGACATCAAAATAAGCTCCTATAATTCACCCCTCCACTTT